This T cell receptor (beta chain) was sequenced during a study of shared clonotypes between healthy human individuals. Study-level findings and limits: Sorted-subset sequencing was shown by rarefaction to be incomplete despite large depth.

The germline V gene has CDR1 LNHDA and CDR2 SQIVND (reference sequence). The CDR3 is 19 amino acids. Trimming pared 1 base from V and 2 bases from J, leaving 21 bases between. The data were produced by immunoSEQ multiplex PCR, yet TCRdb's version contains in-frame clones alone and is incomplete. The sample gives approximately 720,000 clones, roughly nine tenths of which show up once; 24% is in the top ten. Terminally differentiated effector memory CD45RA+ cells were excluded by CCR7 positive selection of CD45RO-negative cells. Comment on this clone: The antigen is undetermined.

The sample consisted of naive CD8+ T cells sorted from blood. The clonotype was recovered from a man aged 30-40 years in good health. This chain joins TRBV19 and TRBJ2-1; D is ambiguous. CDR3 sequence (DNA): TGTGCCAGTAGTATAGGGCGCGACGAATACGCCGGACCCTACAATGAGCAGTTCTTC. Its translation: CASSIGRDEYAGPYNEQFF.